Listed below are T cell receptor beta chains from one sample, sequenced in a study of cytomegalovirus exposure and HLA in healthy donors. Measured with immunoSEQ multiplex PCR; TCRdb has only the in-frame clones, and not every one. The table lists about 200,000 clones, roughly 12% of them singletons. What was sequenced was PBMCs. The receptors were sampled from a man between 50 and 59 years old in good health and CMV-seropositive. Each CDR3 is given with its conserved first and last residue. Fields, in order: CDR3 protein, CDR3 DNA, D gene, clone size, J gene, V gene. A D gene is named only where the DNA matches it firmly. Not all rows give a size; the values are once, few, many and, for expanded clones, a class.

cdr3_aa: CASSQAPGGRTEAFF; cdr3_nt: TGCGCCAGCAGCCAAGCCCCAGGGGGACGGACTGAAGCTTTCTTT; d_call: TRBD1; clone_size: NA; j_call: TRBJ1-1; v_call: TRBV4-1
cdr3_aa: CASSPGISYEQYF; cdr3_nt: TGTGCCAGTAGCCCGGGAATCTCCTACGAGCAGTACTTC; d_call: NA; clone_size: NA; j_call: TRBJ2-7; v_call: TRBV19
cdr3_aa: CASSLGGPINYGYTF; cdr3_nt: TGTGCCAGCAGTCTGGGGGGGCCTATTAACTATGGCTACACCTTC; d_call: NA; clone_size: NA; j_call: TRBJ1-2; v_call: TRBV27
cdr3_aa: CASSPGYGRTEAFF; cdr3_nt: TGTGCCAGCAGCCCAGGGTACGGTAGAACTGAAGCTTTCTTT; d_call: NA; clone_size: NA; j_call: TRBJ1-1; v_call: TRBV11-3
cdr3_aa: CASCAGGQGNTEAFF; cdr3_nt: TGTGCCAGCTGCGCGGGCGGACAGGGGAACACTGAAGCTTTCTTT; d_call: TRBD1; clone_size: few; j_call: TRBJ1-1; v_call: TRBV6-1
cdr3_aa: CAASSDRGGSPLHF; cdr3_nt: TGTGCCGCCTCTTCGGACAGGGGAGGTTCACCCCTCCACTTT; d_call: TRBD1; clone_size: few; j_call: TRBJ1-6; v_call: TRBV6-6
cdr3_aa: CASTPGEGGEQYF; cdr3_nt: TGTGCCAGCACCCCCGGGGAGGGAGGCGAGCAGTACTTC; d_call: TRBD2; clone_size: few; j_call: TRBJ2-7; v_call: TRBV9
cdr3_aa: CASSTGPRPPKDIQYF; cdr3_nt: TGTGCCAGTAGTACGGGTCCCAGACCCCCCAAAGACATTCAGTACTTC; d_call: NA; clone_size: NA; j_call: TRBJ2-4; v_call: TRBV19
cdr3_aa: CASRTGTGIAEAFF; cdr3_nt: TGTGCCAGCAGGACCGGGACAGGGATTGCTGAAGCTTTCTTT; d_call: TRBD1; clone_size: NA; j_call: TRBJ1-1; v_call: TRBV6-1
cdr3_aa: CASSSFPGQEGNGYTF; cdr3_nt: TGTGCCAGCAGCTCGTTCCCGGGACAGGAGGGGAATGGCTACACCTTC; d_call: TRBD1; clone_size: few; j_call: TRBJ1-2; v_call: TRBV7-9
cdr3_aa: CASSFRGTYEQYF; cdr3_nt: TGTGCCAGCAGTTTCAGGGGAACCTACGAGCAGTACTTC; d_call: NA; clone_size: few; j_call: TRBJ2-7; v_call: TRBV27
cdr3_aa: CASSIQGGGYTF; cdr3_nt: TGTGCCAGTAGTATCCAGGGTGGGGGCTACACCTTC; d_call: NA; clone_size: few; j_call: TRBJ1-2; v_call: TRBV19
cdr3_aa: CASSYAPGQRDIQYF; cdr3_nt: TGTGCCAGCAGTTACGCCCCGGGACAACGGGACATTCAGTACTTC; d_call: NA; clone_size: few; j_call: TRBJ2-4; v_call: TRBV6-5
cdr3_aa: CASRETGGAPGANVLTF; cdr3_nt: TGTGCCAGCAGGGAAACAGGGGGCGCTCCTGGGGCCAACGTCCTGACTTTC; d_call: TRBD1; clone_size: few; j_call: TRBJ2-6; v_call: TRBV28
cdr3_aa: CASSGIGTGGNQPQHF; cdr3_nt: TGTGCCAGCAGTGGAATAGGGACAGGAGGCAATCAGCCCCAGCATTTT; d_call: TRBD1; clone_size: NA; j_call: TRBJ1-5; v_call: TRBV2
cdr3_aa: CSVAGVTGELFF; cdr3_nt: TGCAGCGTTGCAGGGGTCACCGGGGAGCTGTTTTTT; d_call: NA; clone_size: few; j_call: TRBJ2-2; v_call: TRBV29-1
cdr3_aa: CASSSRGGDTRYYVNTEAFF; cdr3_nt: TGTGCCAGCAGCTCCAGGGGTGGGGACACGAGATACTATGTGAACACTGAAGCTTTCTTT; d_call: NA; clone_size: NA; j_call: TRBJ1-1; v_call: TRBV13
cdr3_aa: CASSARLLSTDTQYF; cdr3_nt: TGTGCCAGCAGCGCCCGACTTCTTAGCACAGATACGCAGTATTTT; d_call: NA; clone_size: NA; j_call: TRBJ2-3; v_call: TRBV9
cdr3_aa: CASSTGTMTYNEQFF; cdr3_nt: TGTGCCAGTAGTACCGGGACTATGACCTACAATGAGCAGTTCTTC; d_call: TRBD2; clone_size: few; j_call: TRBJ2-1; v_call: TRBV19
cdr3_aa: CSVGRGSTGELFF; cdr3_nt: TGCAGCGTTGGCCGGGGAAGTACCGGGGAGCTGTTTTTT; d_call: NA; clone_size: NA; j_call: TRBJ2-2; v_call: TRBV29-1